The rows below give T cell receptor beta chains drawn from one sample of a study of blood T cell repertoires in COVID-19. The method was immunoSEQ multiplex PCR; TCRdb's version includes in-frame clones alone and lacks a portion of them. The sample lists 180,000 or so clones; roughly nine tenths were seen once. The specimen was peripheral blood. These receptors were taken from a man aged 18 to 35 with acute or convalescent COVID-19. Each CDR3 is given with its conserved first and last residue. Fields, in order: V gene, J gene, clone size, D gene, CDR3 DNA, CDR3 protein. A D gene is named only where the DNA matches it firmly. The size of a clone is reported for some rows only, either as once, few or many, or as a class for expanded clones.

TRBV28	TRBJ1-2	few	.	TGTGCCAGCAGTTTGAACAGCAACTATGGCTACACCTTC	CASSLNSNYGYTF
TRBV6-5	TRBJ2-7	once	.	TGTGCCAGCAGTTCCGCAGGATCGCGTTACGAGCAGTACTTC	CASSSAGSRYEQYF
TRBV6-6	TRBJ1-1	.	TRBD1	TGTGCCAGCAGTGAGACTCAGGGGGACACTGAAGCTTTCTTT	CASSETQGDTEAFF
TRBV7-9	TRBJ2-5	.	.	TGTGCCAGCAGCTCGGACGCCCCGGGGGTGTACTTC	CASSSDAPGVYF
TRBV19	TRBJ1-1	.	.	TGTGCCAGTAGTATTTTCAGACAGAACACTGAAGCTTTCTTT	CASSIFRQNTEAFF
TRBV6-5	TRBJ1-6	.	TRBD1	TGTGCCGTCCGGGACAGGGGAAACTATAATTCACCCCTCCACTTT	CAVRDRGNYNSPLHF
TRBV10-2	TRBJ2-1	.	TRBD2	TGCGCCAGCAGTGAGTCTGGGGGGGTGGTATATCATGAGCAGTTCTTC	CASSESGGVVYHEQFF
TRBV6-6	TRBJ2-5	.	.	TGTGCCAGCAGTCTGGAACATCTCGCGTCGGGGGAAGGGGAGACCCAGTACTTC	CASSLEHLASGEGETQYF
TRBV5-6	TRBJ2-1	.	.	TGTGCCAGCAGCTTGTTCGTCAGCCGAGACTTCTCCTACAATGAGCAGTTCTTC	CASSLFVSRDFSYNEQFF
TRBV5-1	TRBJ2-1	.	TRBD1	TGCGCCAGCAGCCGTGGGACAGGGGGCTGGGATGAGCAGTTCTTC	CASSRGTGGWDEQFF
TRBV18	TRBJ1-4	.	.	TGTGCCAGCTCACCACGAGGTGGCGTAGGAGAAAAACTGTTTTTT	CASSPRGGVGEKLFF
TRBV11-2	TRBJ2-3	.	.	TGTGCCAGCAGCGGGGCCCTTCATACGCAGTATTTT	CASSGALHTQYF
TRBV11-2	TRBJ2-2	once	TRBD2	TGTGCCAGCAGCTTGACTAGCTGGACCGGGGAGCTGTTTTTT	CASSLTSWTGELFF
TRBV5-1	TRBJ2-1	.	.	TGCGCCAGCAGCCAGGACAGTAATGAGCAGTTCTTC	CASSQDSNEQFF
TRBV6-4	TRBJ1-6	.	TRBD1	TGTGCCAACGGGACAGGTAATTCACCCCTCCACTTT	CANGTGNSPLHF
TRBV7-3	TRBJ2-5	.	TRBD2	TGTGCCAGCAGCTTAACGGGACTAGCGGGGGCTAACCAAGAGACCCAGTACTTC	CASSLTGLAGANQETQYF
TRBV18	TRBJ2-5	.	.	TGTGCCAGCTCACCTCGACAGGCTTATGGGCAAGAGACCCAGTACTTC	CASSPRQAYGQETQYF
TRBV6-1	TRBJ2-1	.	.	TGTGCCAGCAGTGACCATCAACGGAGGGGCAATGAGCAGTTCTTC	CASSDHQRRGNEQFF
TRBV4-1	TRBJ1-1	.	.	TGCGCCAGCAGCCAAGAAGGGGGAGTCACTGAAGCTTTCTTT	CASSQEGGVTEAFF
TRBV9	TRBJ1-1	.	TRBD1	TGTGCCAGCAGCGCGACAGGGGGGGAGGCTTTCTTT	CASSATGGEAFF
TRBV28	TRBJ1-1	.	.	TGTGCCAGCAGTCTTTTACAGAACACTGAAGCTTTCTTT	CASSLLQNTEAFF
TRBV15	TRBJ1-2	.	.	TGTGCCACCAGCAGAGATCTTACCAGGGACTATGGCTACACCTTC	CATSRDLTRDYGYTF
TRBV30	TRBJ2-7	.	.	TGTGCCTGGAGTCGGACTTACTACGAGCAGTACTTC	CAWSRTYYEQYF
TRBV19	TRBJ2-1	.	TRBD1	TGTGCCAGTAGTTCGCCCCCAGGGGGTAGCTCCTACAATGAGCAGTTCTTC	CASSSPPGGSSYNEQFF
TRBV5-5	TRBJ1-1	.	.	TGTGCCAGCAGCTTGGAGGGGGGGCCGAACACTGAAGCTTTCTTT	CASSLEGGPNTEAFF
TRBV28	TRBJ1-6	.	TRBD1	TGTGCCAGCAGCTCTCCCCCCGGGACAGGGAATTCACCCCTCCACTTT	CASSSPPGTGNSPLHF
TRBV19	TRBJ1-4	few	.	TGTGCCAGTAGTCCCTCGACAGGTTTGAAACTGTTTTTT	CASSPSTGLKLFF
TRBV28	TRBJ2-3	.	.	TGTGCCAGCAGTTTATGGGCAGGTAGCACAGATACGCAGTATTTT	CASSLWAGSTDTQYF
TRBV2	TRBJ2-4	.	.	TGTGCCAGCGCTCCGGGACAAAGGGACATTCAGTACTTC	CASAPGQRDIQYF